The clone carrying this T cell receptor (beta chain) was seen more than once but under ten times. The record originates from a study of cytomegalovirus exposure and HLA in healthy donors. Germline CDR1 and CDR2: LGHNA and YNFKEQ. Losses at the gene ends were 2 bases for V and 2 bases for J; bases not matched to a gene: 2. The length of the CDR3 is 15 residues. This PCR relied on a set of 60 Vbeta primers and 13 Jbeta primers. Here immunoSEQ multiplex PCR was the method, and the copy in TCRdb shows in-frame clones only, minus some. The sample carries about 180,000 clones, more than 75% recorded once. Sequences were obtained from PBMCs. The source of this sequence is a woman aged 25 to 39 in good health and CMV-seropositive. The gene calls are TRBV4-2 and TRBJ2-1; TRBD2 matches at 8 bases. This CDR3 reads CASSQPGLAYNEQFF. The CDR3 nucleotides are TGTGCCAGCAGCCAACCGGGACTAGCCTACAATGAGCAGTTCTTC.